This T cell receptor (beta chain) was found in a study of regulatory T cells in long-lasting Graves disease. Time point described: newly diagnosed GD, antithyroid drugs for less than 3 months. The TCR library was prepared using RNA isolated from PBMCs. The sample holds a few counts of this clonotype. At one boundary the junction diverges from the germline segment, which might be a read error. According to the study, TCR beta libraries were built with iRepertoire HTBI primers and CDR3-region Arm-PCR. TCRdb used MiXCR to reprocess the multiplex PCR reads, holding one entry per CDR3 protein. This sample has some 250,000 distinct CDR3 sequences, with about 19% found just once. CDR3 length: 16 amino acids. Germline lookup yields CDR1 LGHNT and CDR2 FRNRAP.

Specimen: peripheral blood mononuclear cells (PBMCs), collected at new diagnosis, from a patient treated with antithyroid drugs. The chain recombines TRBV12-5 with TRBJ2-2; 7 bases align to TRBD1. This sequence was found in a female donor with Graves disease. In nucleotides, the CDR3 is TGTGCTAGTGGACGCGTGACAGGGATTGGGGCCGGGGAACTGTTTTTT. The encoded protein is CASGRVTGIGAGELFF.